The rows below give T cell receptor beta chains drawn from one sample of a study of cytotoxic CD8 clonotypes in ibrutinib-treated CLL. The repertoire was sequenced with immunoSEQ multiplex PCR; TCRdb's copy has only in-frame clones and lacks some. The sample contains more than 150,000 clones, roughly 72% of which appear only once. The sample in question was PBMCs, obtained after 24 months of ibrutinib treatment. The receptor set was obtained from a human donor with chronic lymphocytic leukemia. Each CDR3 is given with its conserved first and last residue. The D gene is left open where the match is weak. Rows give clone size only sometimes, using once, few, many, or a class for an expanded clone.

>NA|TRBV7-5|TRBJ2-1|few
TGTGTCAGAAGCTTCGCTAGCGGGGGCTCCTACAATGAGCAGTTCTTC
CVRSFASGGSYNEQFF
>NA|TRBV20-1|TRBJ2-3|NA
TGCAGTGCTAGAGGTTACTCATCTGGGTATTTT
CSARGYSSGYF
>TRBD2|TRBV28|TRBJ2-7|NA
TGTGCCAGCAGTCATGGGACTAGCGCCCCTGTATACGAGCAGTACTTC
CASSHGTSAPVYEQYF
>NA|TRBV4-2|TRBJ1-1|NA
TGTGCCAGCAGCCAAGGTGGAAGGGGAATTTTTGAAGCTTTCTTT
CASSQGGRGIFEAFF
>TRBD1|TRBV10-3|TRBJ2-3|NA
TGTGCCATCAGTGTGCCGGGACAGCACACAGATACGCAGTATTTT
CAISVPGQHTDTQYF
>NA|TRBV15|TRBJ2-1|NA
TGTGCCACCAGCAGAGATCCGCCCTCGCGGAGGCGTTACAATGAGCAGTTCTTC
CATSRDPPSRRRYNEQFF
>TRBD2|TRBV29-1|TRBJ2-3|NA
TGCAGCGTACCTCCAGTAGCGGGAGGCACAGATACGCAGTATTTT
CSVPPVAGGTDTQYF
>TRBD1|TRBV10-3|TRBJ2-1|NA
TGTGCCATCACCGGGACAGGGCGGGATGAGCAGTTCTTC
CAITGTGRDEQFF
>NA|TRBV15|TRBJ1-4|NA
TGTGCCACCAGCAGCTTCACGGGGGGGACCCATGAAAAACTGTTTTTT
CATSSFTGGTHEKLFF
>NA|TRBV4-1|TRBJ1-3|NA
TGCGCCAGCAGCCAAGTGCCCTCCGTTGGGGCTGGAAACACCATATATTTT
CASSQVPSVGAGNTIYF
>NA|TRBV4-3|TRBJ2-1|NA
TGCGCCAGCAGCCTCTACAATGAGCAGTTCTTC
CASSLYNEQFF
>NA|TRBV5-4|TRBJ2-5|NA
TGTGCCAGCAGCTTGGCCGGGGAGACCCAGTACTTC
CASSLAGETQYF
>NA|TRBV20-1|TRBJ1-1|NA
TGCAGTGCTAACACTGAAGCTTTCTTT
CSANTEAFF
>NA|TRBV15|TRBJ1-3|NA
TGTGCCACCAGCAGAAACAGGTACAACTCTGGAAACACCATATATTTT
CATSRNRYNSGNTIYF
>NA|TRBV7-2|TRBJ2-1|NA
TGTGCCAGCAGCGCCCGAGTCGAGGGACGACAACAGTTCTTC
CASSARVEGRQQFF
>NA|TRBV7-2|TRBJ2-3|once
TGTGCCAGCAGCTTAGCCCCGGGAGTAAGGGAAGATACGCAGTATTTT
CASSLAPGVREDTQYF
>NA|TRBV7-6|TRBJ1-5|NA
TGTGCCAGCAGCTTAGAGAGGGGTGGGCCCCAGCATTTT
CASSLERGGPQHF
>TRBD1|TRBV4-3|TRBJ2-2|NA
TGCGCCAGCAGCCACCGCATCACAGGGGGCACCGGGGAGCTGTTTTTT
CASSHRITGGTGELFF
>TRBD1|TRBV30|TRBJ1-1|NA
TGTGCCTGGAGTGGCTATTACAGGGGTTTTGCTGAAGCTTTCTTT
CAWSGYYRGFAEAFF
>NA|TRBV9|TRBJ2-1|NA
TGTGCCAGCAGCGTAGGGTCTAGGTTTAGCTCCTACAATGAGCAGTTCTTC
CASSVGSRFSSYNEQFF
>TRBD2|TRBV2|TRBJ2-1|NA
TGTGCCAGCAAGAGGTCCAGCGGGGTTATGACCTACAATGAGCAGTTCTTC
CASKRSSGVMTYNEQFF
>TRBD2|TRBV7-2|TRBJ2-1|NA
TGTGCCAGCAGCCCCCAAGGGGTAGCGGGAGGGCCGAATGAGCAGTTCTTC
CASSPQGVAGGPNEQFF
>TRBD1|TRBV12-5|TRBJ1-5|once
TGTGCTAGTGGTTTGGTTACCCAACCGGGACAGGGGATTCGAAATCAGCCCCAGCATTTT
CASGLVTQPGQGIRNQPQHF
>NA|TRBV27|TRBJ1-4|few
TGTGCCAGCAGTGGGGCGGCAACTAATGAAAAACTGTTTTTT
CASSGAATNEKLFF
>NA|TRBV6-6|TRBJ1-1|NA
TGTGCCAGCAGTTGGAATCGTTTTGAAGCTTTCTTT
CASSWNRFEAFF
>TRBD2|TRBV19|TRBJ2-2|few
TGTGCCAGTAGCCCCCGGCGGGAGGGAATCACCGGGGAGCTGTTTTTT
CASSPRREGITGELFF
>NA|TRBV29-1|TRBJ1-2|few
TGCAGCGCCGGGACACAAGTGGACTATGGCTACACCTTC
CSAGTQVDYGYTF
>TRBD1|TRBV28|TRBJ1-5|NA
TGTGCCAGCAGGGGATGGACAGGGCCCGCGGGGCCCCAGCATTTT
CASRGWTGPAGPQHF
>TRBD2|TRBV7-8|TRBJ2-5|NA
TGTGCCAGCAGCACGCAAGGCGGGAGTCAAGAGACCCAGTACTTC
CASSTQGGSQETQYF
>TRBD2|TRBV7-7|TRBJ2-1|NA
TGTGCCAGCAGTTTAGCGGGAGGGCGCAATGAGCAGTTCTTC
CASSLAGGRNEQFF
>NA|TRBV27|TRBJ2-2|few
TGTGCCAGCAGCACCCCCGGACTGCTCAACACCGGGGAGCTGTTTTTT
CASSTPGLLNTGELFF
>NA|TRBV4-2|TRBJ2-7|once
TGTGCCAGCAGCCAAGAGTACAGGTCGACCTACGAGCAGTACTTC
CASSQEYRSTYEQYF
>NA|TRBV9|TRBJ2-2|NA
TGTGCCAGCAGCCGCGCGGGCACCTTGAACACCGGGGAGCTGTTTTTT
CASSRAGTLNTGELFF
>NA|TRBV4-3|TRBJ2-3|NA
TGCGCCAGCAGCCAAGATGTTCTTACCACAGATACGCAGTATTTT
CASSQDVLTTDTQYF
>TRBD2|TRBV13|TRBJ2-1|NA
TGTGCCAGCAGCTTAACTAGCGGGAGTCATGAGCAGTTCTTC
CASSLTSGSHEQFF
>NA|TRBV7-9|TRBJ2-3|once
TGTGCCAGCAGCGGTAGCGGAGGCAACAGATACGGGAGCCAGTATTTT
CASSGSGGNRYGSQYF
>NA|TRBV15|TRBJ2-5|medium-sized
TGTGCCACCAGCAAGATTGCAGGGGAGACCCAGTACTTC
CATSKIAGETQYF
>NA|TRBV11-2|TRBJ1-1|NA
TGTGCCAGCAGCCCCAGGGGTTGGGGTAAAACTTTCTTT
CASSPRGWGKTFF
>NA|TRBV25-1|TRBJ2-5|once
TGTGCCAGCAGTGAATGGGGGCAGGGCGGGGAGACCCAGTACTTC
CASSEWGQGGETQYF
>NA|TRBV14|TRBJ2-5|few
TGTGCCAGCAGCCAAGCCTTTCAGACGACCCAGTACTTC
CASSQAFQTTQYF
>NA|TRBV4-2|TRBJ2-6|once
TGTGCCAGCAGCCCTGGACAACCTCCTGATTCCAACGTCCTGACTTTC
CASSPGQPPDSNVLTF
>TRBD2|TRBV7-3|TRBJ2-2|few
TGTGCCAGCAGCTTAAACTCCGGGAGGGAAACCGGGGAGCTGTTTTTT
CASSLNSGRETGELFF
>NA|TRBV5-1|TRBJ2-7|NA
TGCGCCAGCACCCTGGACAGCTACGAGCAGTACTTC
CASTLDSYEQYF
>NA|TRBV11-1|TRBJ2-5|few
TGTGCCAGCAGCTTAGAAGGGGATGAGACCCAGTACTTC
CASSLEGDETQYF
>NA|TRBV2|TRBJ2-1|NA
TGTGCCAGCATCAGCTACAATGAGCAGTTCTTC
CASISYNEQFF
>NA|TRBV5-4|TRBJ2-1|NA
TGTGCCAGCAGCTCGAGATCCGGGACCATACATCGGGGTGAGCAGTTCTTC
CASSSRSGTIHRGEQFF
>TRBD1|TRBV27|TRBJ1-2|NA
TGTGCCAGCAGTTTATGGGGACAGGGGAACTATGGCTACACCTTC
CASSLWGQGNYGYTF
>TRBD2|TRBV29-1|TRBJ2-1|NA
TGCAGCGTAGCCCGGACTAGCGGTTATGAGCAGTTCTTC
CSVARTSGYEQFF
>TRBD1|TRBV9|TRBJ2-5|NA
TGTGCCAGCAGCGGACAGGGGTGGTCGGAGACCCAGTACTTC
CASSGQGWSETQYF
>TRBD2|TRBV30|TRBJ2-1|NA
TGTGCCTGGAAGAGACTAGCGGGAGACGTAGGTGAGCAGTTCTTC
CAWKRLAGDVGEQFF
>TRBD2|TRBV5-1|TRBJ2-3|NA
TGCGCCAGCAGCTCTAGCGGGAGGGGGACAGATACGCAGTATTTT
CASSSSGRGTDTQYF
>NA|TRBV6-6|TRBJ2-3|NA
TGTGCCACTGTAGCGGTCGGGGGAGATACGCAGTATTTT
CATVAVGGDTQYF
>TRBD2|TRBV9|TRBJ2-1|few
TGTGCCAGCAGCTCGGGCGGGAGCCCCTCCTACAATGAGCAGTTCTTC
CASSSGGSPSYNEQFF
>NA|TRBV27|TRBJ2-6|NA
TGTGCCAGCAGGGCCAACGGGGCCAACGTCCTGACTTTC
CASRANGANVLTF
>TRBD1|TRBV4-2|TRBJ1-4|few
TGTGCCAGCAGCCAAGCCCAGGGACAGGGGAATGAAAAACTGTTTTTT
CASSQAQGQGNEKLFF
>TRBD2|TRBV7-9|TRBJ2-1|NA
TGTGCCAGCAGCCCTAGCGGGAGTTTGAATGAGCAGTTCTTC
CASSPSGSLNEQFF
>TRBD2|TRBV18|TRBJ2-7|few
TGTGCCAGCTCACCACCTACGGCGGGAGGACGCTACGAGCAGTACTTC
CASSPPTAGGRYEQYF
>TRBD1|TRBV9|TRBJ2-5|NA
TGTGCCAGCAGCGTAGGTCAGGGGGAGTCCCTGGAGACCCAGTACTTC
CASSVGQGESLETQYF
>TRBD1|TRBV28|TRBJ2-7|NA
TGTGCCACTAGGGACAGTCGAAGCTCCTACGAGCAGTACTTC
CATRDSRSSYEQYF